This TCR beta chain comes out of a study of blood T cell repertoires in COVID-19. For the study at large: Both acute and convalescent COVID-19 samples were obtained from the United States, Italy and Spain. T cells, B-cell-depleted T cells, or PBMCs supplied cDNA or gDNA.

Original analysis: Nucleated cell counts were estimated from reference gene primer amplification. Generated by immunoSEQ multiplex PCR, the TCRdb table keeps only in-frame clones and is missing some. V, J and clone size reflect that table, while D and trimming were determined from the DNA. The sample holds 55,000 to 65,000 clones, approximately 90% seen once. Germline-derived CDR1 and CDR2 are SNHLY and FYNNEI. The CDR3 length is 16 residues. The ends lost 2 bases at V and 9 bases at J; junction bases unmatched: 11. The V call is TRBV2, the J call TRBJ2-1; TRBD2 matches 9 bases. Source material: peripheral blood. The TCR originated in a woman aged 55-75 years with active COVID-19. The CDR3 DNA follows: TGTGCCAGCAGTGAACAGCGGGGGGTAATCGTTGGTGAGCAGTTCTTC. Amino acids: CASSEQRGVIVGEQFF.